This T cell receptor beta chain originates from a study of cytomegalovirus exposure and HLA in healthy donors. Use of 60 Vbeta and 13 Jbeta primers characterized the PCR. TCRdb keeps only in-frame clones here, not all; method: immunoSEQ multiplex PCR. The sample shows more than 150,000 clones, approximately 80% of them seen only once. Study outcomes and limitations: The productive fraction for most TCR beta V segments was about 87% or about 30% in an earlier analysis.

On this clone itself: What it recognizes is unknown.

V shed 7 bases and J shed 2 bases, with 9 bases lying between them. The CDR3 sequence is 13 residues long. Germline-derived CDR1 and CDR2 are WNHNN and SYGVQD (reference sequence). The chain links TRBV10-1 to TRBJ2-1; TRBD2 is a possible D gene (6 bases). Material for sequencing was PBMCs. The TCR comes from a girl between 2 and 10 years old in good health and CMV-seropositive. Written as DNA, the CDR3 is TGCGCCAGCATGGGGGGAACCTACAATGAGCAGTTCTTC. This encodes CASMGGTYNEQFF.